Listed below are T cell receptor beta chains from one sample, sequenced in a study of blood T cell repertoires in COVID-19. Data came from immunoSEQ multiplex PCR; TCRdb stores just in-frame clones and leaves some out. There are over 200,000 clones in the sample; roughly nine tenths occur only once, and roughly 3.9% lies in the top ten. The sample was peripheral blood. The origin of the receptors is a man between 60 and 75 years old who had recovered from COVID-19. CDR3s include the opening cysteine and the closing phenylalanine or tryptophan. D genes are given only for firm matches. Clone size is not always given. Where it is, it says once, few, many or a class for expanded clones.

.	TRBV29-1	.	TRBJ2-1	CSVAPPGSYNEQFF
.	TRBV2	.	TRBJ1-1	CASSENRVTEAFF
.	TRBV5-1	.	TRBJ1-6	CASSSAGGYNSPLHF
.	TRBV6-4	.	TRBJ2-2	CASSDRGTGELFF
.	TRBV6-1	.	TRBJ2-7	CASSAGKGRGSSYEQYF
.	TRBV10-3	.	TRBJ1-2	CAIRGSEANYGYTF
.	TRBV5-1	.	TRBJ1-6	CASSLGQGSGSPLHF
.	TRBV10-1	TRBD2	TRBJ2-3	CASSGRGLAGGGTDTQYF
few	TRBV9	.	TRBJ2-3	CASAQGGSTDTQYF
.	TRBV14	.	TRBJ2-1	CASSQGLRPWAFF
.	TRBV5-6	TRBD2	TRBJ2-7	CASSFSGAGGYEQYF
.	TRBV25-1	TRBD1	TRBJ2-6	CASRGQGISGANVLTF
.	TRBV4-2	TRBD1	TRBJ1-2	CASSQGPGTGEEGYTF
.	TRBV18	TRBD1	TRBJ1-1	CASSLKTGGGTEAFF
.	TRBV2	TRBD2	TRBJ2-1	CASTGTSGPYNEQFF
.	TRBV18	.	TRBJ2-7	CASSLTSVPYEQYF
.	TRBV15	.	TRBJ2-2	CATNPHRVNTGELFF
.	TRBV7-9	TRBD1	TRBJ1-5	CASSLYQGADQPQHF
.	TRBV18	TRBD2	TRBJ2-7	CASSFKPGLAVQKTYEQYF
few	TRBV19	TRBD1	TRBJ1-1	CASSRTGQWDLGAREAFF
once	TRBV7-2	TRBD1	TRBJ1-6	CASSSRTGGSPLHF
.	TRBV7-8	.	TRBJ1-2	CASSPGGAPFNYGYTF
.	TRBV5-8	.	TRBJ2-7	CASSSNRGGTTYEQYF